This T cell receptor beta chain was recovered during a study of shared clonotypes between healthy human individuals. V was trimmed by 0 bases and J by 9 bases, leaving 17 bases between them. CDR3 length equals 15 residues. Per germline, CDR1 LGHNA and CDR2 YNFKEQ. Repertoires were generated with immunoSEQ multiplex PCR, while TCRdb's copy carries only in-frame clones and drops some. The repertoire holds over a million clones, around 78% seen once, with 0.6% to 0.7% in the top ten. The TCR was taken from a man aged 18 to 29 in good health. Some clones in this sample may be carry-over from other donors' samples. The sample taken for sequencing was memory CD4+ T cells from PBMCs. Regarding subset: CD45RA-negative fraction. This sequence joins TRBV4-2 and TRBJ1-2, with unresolved D. The CDR3 spells CASSQDPSAFGSYTF. CDR3 sequence (DNA): TGTGCCAGCAGCCAAGATCCGTCTGCCTTCGGGAGCTACACCTTC.